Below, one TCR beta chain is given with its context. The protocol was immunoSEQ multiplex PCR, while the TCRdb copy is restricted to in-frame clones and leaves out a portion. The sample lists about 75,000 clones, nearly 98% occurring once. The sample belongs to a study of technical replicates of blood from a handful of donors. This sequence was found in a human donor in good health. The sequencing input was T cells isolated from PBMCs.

The CDR3 DNA reads TGTGCCAGCAGCTTAGGGACAGAGCCCTACGAGCAGTACTTC. Protein: CASSLGTEPYEQYF. The J gene is TRBJ2-7, the V gene TRBV7-9, with D possibly being TRBD1 (6 bases). Germline CDR1 SEHNR, CDR2 FQNEAQ (reference sequence). The CDR3 runs 14 residues. Trimming left V 1 base short and J 2 bases short, with 9 bases between.